These T cell receptor beta chains were read from a single sample in a study of blood T cell repertoires in COVID-19. TCRdb keeps only in-frame clones here, not all; method: immunoSEQ multiplex PCR. The sample contains a few hundred thousand clones, about 90% of which appear only once. Sequencing used peripheral blood. The receptors derive from a woman younger than 35 who had recovered from COVID-19. Both conserved end residues are part of each CDR3. D genes are given only for firm matches. Rows give clone size only sometimes, using once, few, many, or a class for an expanded clone.

clone_size	d_call	v_call	j_call	cdr3_nt	cdr3_aa
.	TRBD2	TRBV4-1	TRBJ2-7	TGCGCCAGCAGCCAAGCTCGGGGGGGAGCCACCTACGAGCAGTACTTC	CASSQARGGATYEQYF
.	.	TRBV27	TRBJ2-3	TGTGCCAGCAGTTCAAAGACAGCTAGCACAGATACGCAGTATTTT	CASSSKTASTDTQYF
.	.	TRBV12-2	TRBJ2-7	TGTGCAAGTCGCTTGGGGGTAGCGGGTGACCCACCCTACGAGCAGTACTTC	CASRLGVAGDPPYEQYF
.	.	TRBV11-3	TRBJ2-1	TGTGCCAGCAGCCCACAGGGAACCTACAATGAGCAGTTCTTC	CASSPQGTYNEQFF
.	.	TRBV7-6	TRBJ2-3	TGTGCCCATTTGGGGAGTATCACAGATACGCAGTATTTT	CAHLGSITDTQYF
.	.	TRBV12-3/TRBV12-4	TRBJ1-5	TGTGCCAGCAGTTTAAGCGTTTTCCAGCCCCAGCATTTT	CASSLSVFQPQHF
.	TRBD1	TRBV11-1	TRBJ2-1	TGTGCCAGCAGCGCCGGGACAGTTTACAATGAGCAGTTCTTC	CASSAGTVYNEQFF
.	TRBD2	TRBV6-4	TRBJ2-1	TGTGCCAGCAGTGACTCTACCGGGAGGAGCGGGAAGGGTGAGCAGTTCTTC	CASSDSTGRSGKGEQFF
.	TRBD1	TRBV30	TRBJ2-7	TGTGCCTGGACCACGACAGGGTATATCTACGAGCAGTACTTC	CAWTTTGYIYEQYF
.	.	TRBV10-3	TRBJ1-4	TGTGCCGTACGGGAGGACGCAACTAATGAAAAACTGTTTTTT	CAVREDATNEKLFF
.	.	TRBV19	TRBJ2-1	TGTGCCAGTAGTATGGTTGCGGTAAATGAGCAGTTCTTC	CASSMVAVNEQFF
once	.	TRBV16	TRBJ1-5	TGTGCCAGCAGCCAAGTGGGGAGGTCCAATCAGCCCCAGCATTTT	CASSQVGRSNQPQHF
.	.	TRBV9	TRBJ2-1	TGTGCCAGCAGCGTGTTTAGCTCCTACAATGAGCAGTTCTTC	CASSVFSSYNEQFF